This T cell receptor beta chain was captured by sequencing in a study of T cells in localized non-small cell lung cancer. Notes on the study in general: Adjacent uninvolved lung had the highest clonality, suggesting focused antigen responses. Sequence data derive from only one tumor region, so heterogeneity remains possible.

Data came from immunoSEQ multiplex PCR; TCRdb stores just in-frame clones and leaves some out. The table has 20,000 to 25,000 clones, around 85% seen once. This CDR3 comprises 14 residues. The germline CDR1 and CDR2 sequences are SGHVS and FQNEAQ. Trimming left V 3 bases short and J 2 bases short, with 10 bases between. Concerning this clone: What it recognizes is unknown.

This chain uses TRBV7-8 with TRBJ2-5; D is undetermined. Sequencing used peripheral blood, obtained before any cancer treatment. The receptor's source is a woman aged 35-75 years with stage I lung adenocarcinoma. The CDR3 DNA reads TGTGCCAGCAGCTTCGCAGAGACACAAGAGACCCAGTACTTC. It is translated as CASSFAETQETQYF.